This T cell receptor (beta chain) is drawn from a study of CD8 T cells in ankylosing spondylitis. Study conclusions and caveats: In the blood and synovial fluid of reactive arthritis, some motif variants had been previously reported. What appeared characteristic of ankylosing spondylitis blood was a TCR beta motif of several highly homologous variants. Those disease-linked clones were CD8+; they were also relatively rare in peripheral blood.

With 2 bases removed from V and 1 base from J, the gap between germline ends came to 12 bases. The CDR3 totals 15 residues. Germline CDR1 is MNHEY and CDR2 is SVGEGT. Libraries for TCR beta were made by quantitative 5'-RACE with molecular barcodes. MiXCR, run by TCRdb on the 5' RACE reads, gives a single entry per CDR3 protein. Found here are approximately 300,000 distinct CDR3 sequences, less than 25% of them singletons; the top ten hold under 4%. This clonotype was seen a handful of times. The antigen is undetermined. The rearrangement joins TRBV6-2 or TRBV6-3 to TRBJ2-7; D ambiguous. The receptor comes from a female donor with ankylosing spondylitis or in good health (not recorded which). The material sequenced was blood, either unsorted or a sorted T cell fraction (not recorded which). CDR3 DNA sequence: TGTGCCAGCAGTTACGGGTGGAAAGGGTCCTACGAGCAGTACTTC. This codes for CASSYGWKGSYEQYF.